One TCR beta chain is described in this entry. A 5'RACE template-switching step, the method used to make TCR cDNA, added a universal primer site and UMIs. A single record per CDR3 protein comes from TCRdb applying MiXCR to the 5' RACE reads. Of a few hundred thousand distinct CDR3 sequences listed, approximately 4% are singletons. CDR3 length: 16 residues. The trim removed 5 bases at V and 7 bases at J, leaving 12 bases unmatched. Germline V lookup: CDR1 MNHEY, CDR2 SMNVEV (reference sequence). The data belong to a study of T cells after yellow fever vaccination. On the study more broadly: Those fractions that held only low numbers of cells were prepared using the SMART-Seq v4 Ultra Low Input RNA kit.

V is TRBV27 and J is TRBJ2-7, with 12 bases matching TRBD1. This TCR came from a man aged 18 to 29 who received the YFV17D yellow fever vaccine. The sample here was PBMCs, taken 5 days after the yellow fever booster vaccination. The CDR3 DNA reads as TGTGCCAGCAGTACGAGGGACAGGGGGCGGGTGGTGGAGCAGTACTTC. This encodes CASSTRDRGRVVEQYF.